This T cell receptor (beta chain) was captured in a study of cytomegalovirus exposure and HLA in healthy donors. Trimming removed 5 bases from V and 4 bases from J; junction bases left unmatched: 13. Germline-derived CDR1 and CDR2 are SGHVS and FQNEAQ. This CDR3 contains 16 residues. Vbeta (60) and Jbeta (13) primers were used in the PCR. This table comes from immunoSEQ multiplex PCR, and its TCRdb copy is limited to in-frame clones, with some not included. The profile shows about 160,000 clones, roughly 73% of them singletons. The TCR sequence derives from a woman under 40 in good health and CMV-seronegative. This chain uses TRBV7-8 with TRBJ2-7; TRBD2 matches 8 bases. Sequencing was done on a sample of PBMCs. CDR3 DNA sequence: TGTGCCAGCAGCCCCCGGGGGGGGACCGCTGGGTACGAGCAGTACTTC. This gives the protein CASSPRGGTAGYEQYF.